This T cell receptor beta chain came from a study of T cells after somatic rescue of genetic block (dated by TCRdb to about 2020). A note on the overall study: What the study looked at was long-term robustness, specifically in a T-cell system that came about through somatic rescue of a genetic block in T-cell development.

CDR1 SEHNR and CDR2 FQNEAQ were looked up in the germline V gene (reference sequence). V is cut by 2 bases and J by 6 bases, and the space between the germline ends is 7 bases. The CDR3 runs 12 residues from the cysteine to the phenylalanine. Of all the DNA, just the CDR3 is kept, 36 bases in frame from base 1. The library was generated by the immunoSEQ multiplex PCR assay. Imported from immuneACCESS, the table was reduced by TCRdb to in-frame sequences with V and J called. These copies leave out some clones; in studies compared against another copy, an unresolved V gene accounts for under half, and the cause of the remainder is not known. The sample profile shows 100,000 to 120,000 clones; around nine tenths of them were found once. More than 1.4% of the sample is in the top ten clones. For this clone: Its antigen remains unidentified. The sample holds no much larger clone one base away, and base qualities are not on file.

The TCR comes from a woman aged 18 to 35. The V and J genes are TRBV7-9 and TRBJ1-2, with TRBD1 tentatively as D gene (5 bases match). Source material: peripheral blood mononuclear cells (PBMCs). The CDR3 reads CASSLRGDGYTF. The nucleotide sequence reads as follows: TGTGCCAGCAGCTTAAGAGGGGATGGCTACACCTTC.